This T cell receptor (beta chain) was retrieved from a study of blood T cell repertoires in COVID-19. In the study overall: Sites across the United States, Italy and Spain contributed samples from acute and convalescent COVID-19. T cells, B-cell-depleted T cells, or PBMCs supplied cDNA or gDNA.

Germline CDR1 ENHRY, CDR2 SYGVKD. The V segment lost 6 bases and the J segment 9 bases; nucleotides outside the gene matches: 12. This CDR3 comprises 16 residues. Per the authors' pipeline: Counts of nucleated cells, estimated from reference gene primer amplification, were obtained. TCRdb keeps only in-frame clones here, not all; method: immunoSEQ multiplex PCR. V and J calls and clone size come straight from that table; D and trimming were deduced from the DNA. This sample carries around 150,000 clones, around 80% of them seen once, and the ten largest clones take approximately 7.3%. The V gene is TRBV10-3, the J gene TRBJ2-1; TRBD2 aligns across 12 bases. Sequences were obtained from PBMCs or T cells enriched from blood (not recorded which). The sequence came from a man aged 45-65 years who had recovered from COVID-19. The CDR3 nucleotides read TGTGCCATCAGCAACCTAGCGGGGGGGCTTTTCGGTGAGCAGTTCTTC. Amino acid sequence: CAISNLAGGLFGEQFF.